The clone carrying this T cell receptor beta chain was counted between two and nine times. Its antigen remains unknown. TCRbeta library construction was performed incorporating unique molecular identifiers. TCRdb ran MiXCR on the PCR reads and lists one entry per CDR3 protein. In the table there are approximately 1,000,000 distinct CDR3 sequences, under 30% of which are singletons. In germline, CDR1 is ENHRY, CDR2 SYGVKD. V was clipped by 2 bases and J by 10 bases, with 11 bases between them. The CDR3 covers 12 residues. The source of the sample is a study of T-cell reconstitution after alpha-beta-depleted transplantation in children. General study results and limits: Counts and diversity of T cells one year after transplant came mostly from newly produced T cells.

The chain joins TRBV10-3 to TRBJ2-5, with unresolved D. The sequenced sample was PBMCs, mostly from graft donor cells, obtained 360 days after TCRalphabeta/CD19-depleted stem cell transplant. The TCR was taken from a boy under three years old who had a stem cell transplant for SCID, so the T cells may come from the graft donor. The DNA of the CDR3 is TGTGCCATCAGTGAGCCAATGAGGCGCCAGTACTTC. Its protein product is CAISEPMRRQYF.